This T cell receptor beta chain is from a study of T-cell reconstitution after alpha-beta-depleted transplantation in children. A TCRbeta library incorporating unique molecular identifiers was prepared. From the PCR reads, TCRdb called clonotypes with MiXCR, one entry per CDR3 protein. The sample comprises roughly 500,000 distinct CDR3 sequences, 15% to 20% of which are singletons, and 2.5% to 3.5% rests with the top ten. There are a few counts of this clonotype. Germline assignment: CDR1 SGHRS and CDR2 YFSETQ. The CDR3 is made up of 14 amino acids. V shed 4 bases and J shed 2 bases, with 12 bases lying between them.

The sample was PBMCs from the stem cell graft donor, taken from the stem cell graft. This receptor was identified in a human donor who donated a stem cell graft to a child with acute lymphoblastic leukemia. The chain uses TRBV5-1 and TRBJ1-1; no clear D. CDR3 sequence: CASSPSAGNTEAFF. In DNA form, the CDR3 reads TGCGCCAGCAGCCCGTCAGCAGGTAACACTGAAGCTTTCTTT.